These T cell receptor beta chains were read from a single sample in a study of CXCR3-negative and CXCR3-positive naive CD8 T cells. With the 5' RACE reads reprocessed, TCRdb shows one record per CDR3 protein and no DNA. This sample's table reports over 35,000 distinct CDR3 sequences. The specimen was memory CD8+ T cells from blood. The receptors derive from a human donor in good health. Some clones in this sample may be carry-over from other donors' samples. Each CDR3 is given with its conserved first and last residue. Size values are once, few and many counts, or a class for expanded clones, and some rows have none.

TRBV6-4	TRBJ2-3	15	NA	CASSRDGVAADTQYF
TRBV29-1	TRBJ2-1	16	NA	CSVEGWRGNSYNEQFF
TRBV21-1	TRBJ2-1	16	NA	CASSKRLAGSYNEQFF
TRBV29-1	TRBJ2-7	15	NA	CSVEDPGRGSYEQYF
TRBV6-1	TRBJ1-6	13	NA	CASEQGEVSPLHF
TRBV27	TRBJ2-7	13	NA	CASTTSLSYEQYF
TRBV4-3	TRBJ2-1	16	NA	CASSQDRQPNGDEQFF
TRBV7-9	TRBJ2-7	18	NA	CASSLTPIAGSTPYEQYF
TRBV11-1	TRBJ2-7	14	NA	CASTYGQGANEQYF
TRBV10-3	TRBJ2-1	16	NA	CAISDQGAVPRNEQFF
TRBV7-9	TRBJ1-5	15	NA	CASSFDREPGQPQHF
TRBV6-5	TRBJ2-1	15	NA	CASTHGAGTYNEQFF
TRBV5-6	TRBJ2-7	16	NA	CASSLGVGVTSYEQYF
TRBV20-1	TRBJ2-5	15	NA	CSALPGQGRQETQYF
TRBV7-9	TRBJ2-1	15	NA	CASSHPGQGSNEQFF
TRBV14	TRBJ2-3	19	medium-sized	CASSQQKPAGPLSTDTQYF
TRBV12-3/TRBV12-4	TRBJ2-3	12	NA	CASRGDRDTQYF
TRBV9	TRBJ2-3	18	NA	CASSVVPGGSGSTDTQYF
TRBV29-1	TRBJ2-1	13	NA	CSVVLSDYNEQFF
TRBV12-3/TRBV12-4	TRBJ1-2	12	NA	CASSLQGYGYTF
TRBV20-1	TRBJ2-7	16	NA	CSARDGTSGSSYEQYF
TRBV6-2/TRBV6-3	TRBJ2-2	14	NA	CASSYSGETGELFF